This TCR beta chain emerged from a study of cytomegalovirus exposure and HLA in healthy donors. Study-wide points: In a later analysis, DRB1 alleles had the most associated TCRs; HLA-C alleles the fewest. A few V segments could not be told apart, such as TRBV6-2 and TRBV6-3, and were left out. The study designated fewer than 200 TCR beta chains cytomegalovirus-associated. In presence/absence analyses, roughly uniform sequencing depth across donors was assumed.

This clone appeared a single time. Its target is unknown. PCR amplification relied on 60 Vbeta primers (plus 13 Jbeta primers). Here immunoSEQ multiplex PCR was the method, and the copy in TCRdb shows in-frame clones only, minus some. The top ten clones hold around 6.2% of a sample with roughly 140,000 clones, roughly 87% of them seen once. The germline CDR1 and CDR2 sequences are MNHNS and SASEGT. V lost 5 bases and J 7 bases, leaving 15 bases between the germline ends. The CDR3 sequence is 15 residues long. The sample comprised PBMCs. The V gene is TRBV6-1, the J gene TRBJ1-6; D might be TRBD1 (5 bases). The sequence came from a young man in good health and CMV-seropositive. The CDR3 is CASSRDSSPNSPLHF. Written as DNA, the CDR3 is TGTGCCAGCAGTCGCGACAGCTCGCCGAATTCACCCCTCCACTTT.